These 17 T cell receptor beta chains were all obtained from the same sample, sequenced in a study of blood T cell repertoires in COVID-19. Using immunoSEQ multiplex PCR, the repertoire was profiled, and TCRdb retains in-frame clones only, with some absent. The sample includes around 300,000 clones, around 85% of them seen just once. Sequenced input: PBMCs or T cells enriched from blood (not recorded which). These receptors came from a woman aged 40 to 49 who had recovered from COVID-19.

The rearrangement uses TRBV12-3 or TRBV12-4 and TRBJ1-4; tentatively, D is TRBD1 (6 bases). Trimming took 5 bases from V and 7 from J, leaving 11 bases between them. CDR3 length: 13 amino acids. The CDR3 sequence is CASSPDRSEKLFF. The CDR3 DNA follows: TGTGCCAGCAGTCCCGACAGGAGTGAAAAACTGTTTTTT.

This chain joins TRBV28 and TRBJ1-3; D is perhaps TRBD1 (5 bases). Germline lookup yields CDR1 MDHEN and CDR2 SYDVKM. V lost 5 bases and J lost 4, with 21 bases in between. The CDR3 spans 17 residues. The CDR3 DNA sequence: TGTGCCAGCAGTCCCGTGGACGGCGGGGCGACCGGAAACACCATATATTTT. Amino acids: CASSPVDGGATGNTIYF.

V usage is TRBV2 and J usage is TRBJ1-2; 8 bases line up with TRBD1. Germline lookup yields CDR1 SNHLY and CDR2 FYNNEI. Germline trimming cut 6 bases from V and 7 bases from J; bases unmatched to any gene: 7. The CDR3 is 13 amino acids. This chain's CDR3 is CASSQDREGGYTF. DNA for the CDR3: TGTGCCAGCAGCCAGGACAGGGAAGGTGGCTACACCTTC. Supplemented by reference TRBV2 and TRBJ1-2, the full variable domain reads EPEVTQTPSHQVTQMGQEVILRCVPISNHLYFYWYRQILGQKVEFLVSFYNNEISEKSEIFDDQFSVERPDGSNFTLKIRSTKLEDSAMYFCASSQDREGGYTFGSGTRLTVV.

In regard to this clone: One end of the junction fails to match germline, which may point to a read error. The chain links TRBV7-7 to TRBJ2-2; 7 bases map to TRBD1. CDR1 is SSHAT, CDR2 FNYEAQ, per germline (reference sequence). The CDR3 has 13 amino acids. The CDR3 here is CASITGVTGELFF. DNA of the CDR3: TGTGCTAGCATCACAGGGGTCACCGGGGAGCTGTTTTTT.

The genes are TRBV4-1 and TRBJ2-3; maybe TRBD2 (6 bases). CDR3 length: 15 amino acids. The ends were cut back, 0 bases at V and 3 bases at J, with 10 bases in the middle. Germline values: CDR1 MGHRA, CDR2 YSYEKL. The CDR3 is CASSQETRRTDTQYF. The CDR3 DNA reads as TGCGCCAGCAGCCAAGAGACTAGGCGGACAGATACGCAGTATTTT.

The chain has TRBV11-2 and TRBJ2-2; TRBD2 matches at 12 bases. The V gene's germline CDR1 is SGHAT and CDR2 FQNNGV. Losses at the gene ends were 3 bases for V and 6 bases for J; bases not matched to a gene: 5. CDR3 length: 16 amino acids. CDR3 nucleotides: TGTGCCAGCAGCTTTCTTCTAGCGGGAGGGGCCGGGGAGCTGTTTTTT. Its translation: CASSFLLAGGAGELFF.

V gene TRBV27 combines with J gene TRBJ2-7; tentatively, D is TRBD2 (6 bases). V was clipped by 7 bases and J by 1 base, with 14 bases between them. In germline, CDR1 is MNHEY, CDR2 SMNVEV (reference sequence). CDR3 length: 14 residues. In nucleotides, the CDR3 is TGTGCCAGCACCGGAACTAGCACTTCCTACGAGCAGTACTTC. Amino acid sequence: CASTGTSTSYEQYF.

The J gene is TRBJ2-2, the V gene TRBV18; TRBD2 aligns across 13 bases. CDR3 size: 17 residues. The V gene's germline CDR1 is KGHSH and CDR2 LQKENI. The V gene end was trimmed by 3 bases and the J gene end by 4 bases; junction bases not matched to a gene: 5. As DNA, the CDR3 is TGTGCCAGCTCACCTCCAGGGACTAGCGGGGCCACCGGGGAGCTGTTTTTT. Its translation: CASSPPGTSGATGELFF.

This sequence joins TRBV7-2 and TRBJ1-5, with no clear D. The ends were cut back, 5 bases at V and 7 bases at J, with 15 bases in the middle. CDR1 and CDR2 from the germline V gene are SGHTA and FQGNSA. This CDR3 is 14 amino acids long. CDR3 in amino acids: CASSHGRSQQPQHF. The CDR3, as DNA: TGTGCCAGCAGCCACGGGAGGTCGCAACAGCCCCAGCATTTT.

The CDR3 DNA sequence: TGTGCTATCACTGCGGGCGGGATTAACACCGGGGAGCTGTTTTTT. As protein: CAITAGGINTGELFF. The chain uses TRBV7-7 and TRBJ2-2, with D tentatively TRBD2 (6 bases). This CDR3 contains 15 residues. CDR1 and CDR2 (germline): SSHAT, FNYEAQ (reference sequence).

The count of this clone is one. This chain uses TRBV3-1 (or the pseudogene TRBV3-2) with TRBJ2-5; TRBD2 is a possible D gene (6 bases). CDR1 LGHDT and CDR2 YNNKEL come from the germline V gene (reference sequence). Trimming took off 0 bases at V and 5 bases at J, with 13 bases between the two ends. This CDR3 contains 15 residues. CDR3 region: CASSQDWGVTETQYF. The CDR3 DNA reads TGTGCCAGCAGCCAAGACTGGGGGGTCACGGAGACCCAGTACTTC.

The chain joins TRBV5-1 to TRBJ2-2; 12 nucleotides match TRBD2. With 2 bases clipped from V and 3 bases from J, the junction kept 2 bases outside the gene matches. The CDR3 consists of 16 residues. The germline CDR1 and CDR2 sequences are SGHRS and YFSETQ. The CDR3 DNA follows: TGCGCCAGCAGCTTACTAGCGGGAGGTGACACCGGGGAGCTGTTTTTT. It translates to CASSLLAGGDTGELFF.

The rearrangement joins TRBV10-1 to TRBJ1-2; the match to TRBD1 covers 12 bases. This CDR3 spans 18 amino acids. Trimming cost V 8 bases and J 4 bases; bases outside gene matches: 17. Germline CDR1 reads WNHNN; CDR2 reads SYGVQD (reference sequence). CDR3 nucleotides: TGCGCCAGCGGGGACCCTAGGGACAGGGGGCGCGTCGGCTATGGCTACACCTTC. This translates into CASGDPRDRGRVGYGYTF.

This chain links TRBV7-8 with TRBJ2-7; 9 nucleotides match TRBD1. The CDR3 extends over 13 amino acids. Germline loops: CDR1 SGHVS, CDR2 FQNEAQ. Trimming cost V 6 bases and J 5 bases; bases outside gene matches: 5. In DNA form, the CDR3 reads TGTGCCAGCAGTCGACAGGGGGGCGACGAGCAGTACTTC. Translated: CASSRQGGDEQYF.

This chain uses TRBV28 with TRBJ1-1, with 7 nucleotides matching TRBD1. The CDR3 runs 15 residues. Looked up from germline, CDR1 is MDHEN and CDR2 is SYDVKM. Trimming at V came to 3 bases and at J to 4 bases, leaving 8 bases not matched to a gene. The CDR3 loop reads CASSFSAGGRTEAFF. The CDR3 DNA sequence: TGTGCCAGCAGTTTTTCGGCAGGGGGTCGCACTGAAGCTTTCTTT.

This chain uses TRBV3-1 (or the pseudogene TRBV3-2) with TRBJ2-5; TRBD2 aligns across 9 bases. CDR1 is LGHDT, CDR2 YNNKEL, per germline (reference sequence). This CDR3 spans 13 amino acids. V shed 5 bases and J 5 bases; nucleotides not matched to a gene: 3. The CDR3 bases are TGTGCCAGCAGCGGAACTAGCGGGGAGACCCAGTACTTC. It is translated as CASSGTSGETQYF.

V usage is TRBV7-2 and J usage is TRBJ1-1; D unresolved. Between the trimmed V and J ends, which lost 1 base and 10 bases, there was a span of 16 bases. Germline CDR1 and CDR2: SGHTA and FQGNSA. The CDR3 spans 14 residues. The CDR3 nucleotides read TGTGCCAGCAGCTTAGGCGGGCGCGGCTCCGCAGCTTTCTTT. Translated: CASSLGGRGSAAFF.